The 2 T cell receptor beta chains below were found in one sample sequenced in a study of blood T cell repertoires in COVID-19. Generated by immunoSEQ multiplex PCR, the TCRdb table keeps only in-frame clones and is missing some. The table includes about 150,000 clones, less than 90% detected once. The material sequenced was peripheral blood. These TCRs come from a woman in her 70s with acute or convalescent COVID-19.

This CDR3 reads CASSESIAGRYNEQFF. In DNA form, the CDR3 reads TGCGCCAGCAGTGAGTCGATAGCGGGGAGATACAATGAGCAGTTCTTC. This chain connects TRBV10-2 to TRBJ2-1; 8 bases agree with TRBD2. V trimming: 0 bases; J trimming: 4 bases; junction bases outside the gene matches: 5. Germline loops: CDR1 WSHSY, CDR2 SAAADI. The CDR3 runs to 16 residues.

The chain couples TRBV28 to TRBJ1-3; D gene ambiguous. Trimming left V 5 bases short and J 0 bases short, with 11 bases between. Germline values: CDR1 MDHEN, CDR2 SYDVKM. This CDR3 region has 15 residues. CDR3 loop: CASSRHHNSGNTIYF. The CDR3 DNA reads TGTGCCAGCAGTCGACATCACAACTCTGGAAACACCATATATTTT. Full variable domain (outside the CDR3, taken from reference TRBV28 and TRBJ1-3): DVKVTQSSRYLVKRTGEKVFLECVQDMDHENMFWYRQDPGLGLRLIYFSYDVKMKEKGDIPEGYSVSREKKERFSLILESASTNQTSMYLCASSRHHNSGNTIYFGEGSWLTVV.